This passage covers 28 T cell receptor beta chains from one sample sequenced in a study of T-cell memory formation after mild COVID-19. TCRdb itself ran the 5' RACE reads through MiXCR, one entry per CDR3 protein. Here the sample spans about 320,000 distinct CDR3 sequences, roughly an eighth being singletons. The sequencing sample was made of PBMCs or a T cell subset sorted from them (not recorded which). These receptors came from a man aged 18 to 29 who had mild COVID-19 (a few samples of this study predate the infection). Cell type and time point are not known.

This clonotype was seen only a few times. V is TRBV12-3 or TRBV12-4 and J is TRBJ1-5, with a weak D call TRBD1 (6 bases). Trimming took off 3 bases at V and 6 bases at J, with 12 bases between the two ends. This CDR3 region has 14 residues. The CDR3 nucleotides are TGTGCCAGCAGTTTTCAGGGGCCTCGTCAGCCCCAGCATTTT. Translating gives CASSFQGPRQPQHF.

The sample holds a few counts of this clonotype. V is TRBV7-9 and J is TRBJ2-2; TRBD2 aligns across 7 bases. The V gene's germline CDR1 is SEHNR and CDR2 FQNEAQ (reference sequence). The CDR3 runs to 16 residues. V trimming: 4 bases; J trimming: 0 bases; junction bases outside the gene matches: 5. CDR3 loop: CASSSGDYANTGELFF. The DNA of the CDR3 is TGTGCCAGCAGCTCGGGGGACTACGCGAACACCGGGGAGCTGTTTTTT.

This sequence joins TRBV7-2 and TRBJ2-2; D is unresolved. The ends were cut back, 2 bases at V and 7 bases at J, with 8 bases in the middle. In germline, CDR1 is SGHTA, CDR2 FQGNSA. The CDR3 consists of 13 residues. Here the CDR3 reads CASSLRQIGELFF. CDR3 sequence (DNA): TGTGCCAGCAGCTTAAGGCAGATCGGGGAGCTGTTTTTT.

The V gene is TRBV7-9, the J gene TRBJ1-1; 7 nucleotides agree with TRBD1. CDR1 is SEHNR and CDR2 is FQNEAQ in the germline V gene (reference sequence). This CDR3 has 17 residues. V shed 0 bases and J 2 bases; nucleotides not matched to a gene: 9. The CDR3 sequence: CASSLAGSGTDNTEAFF. The DNA for the CDR3 is TGTGCCAGCAGCTTAGCAGGATCGGGGACAGACAACACTGAAGCTTTCTTT.

The chain combines TRBV5-1 with TRBJ1-1, with 11 bases matching TRBD1. J lost 4 bases, V lost 0 bases, and 2 bases had no gene match. The V gene's germline CDR1 is SGHRS and CDR2 YFSETQ. The CDR3 has 15 amino acids. This chain's CDR3 is CASSLVGTGGTEAFF. CDR3 in DNA: TGCGCCAGCAGCTTGGTGGGGACAGGGGGCACTGAAGCTTTCTTT.

The table lists this clonotype with a few counts. The gene calls are TRBV7-2 and TRBJ1-2; TRBD1 matches at 9 bases. This CDR3 spans 14 amino acids. Losses at the gene ends were 1 base for V and 9 bases for J; bases not matched to a gene: 6. The germline V gene has CDR1 SGHTA and CDR2 FQGNSA. The CDR3 DNA reads TGTGCCAGCAGCTTAGGGGGACAGGGACTTAGCTACACCTTC. It translates to CASSLGGQGLSYTF.

This clonotype was detected a few times. This rearrangement joins TRBV15 to TRBJ1-1; D gene unclear. From germline, CDR1 is LNHNV and CDR2 YYDKDF (reference sequence). The CDR3 covers 14 residues. Trimming shortened V by 5 bases and J by 6 bases, and 16 bases separated the two germline ends. The CDR3 reads CATSEPTLVPEAFF. As DNA, the CDR3 is TGTGCCACCAGCGAACCAACTTTGGTCCCTGAAGCTTTCTTT.

This clonotype was counted between two and nine times. The chain uses TRBV12-3 or TRBV12-4 and TRBJ1-4; D remains ambiguous. This CDR3 contains 14 residues. Trimming removed 3 bases at V and 11 bases at J, with 16 bases between. The CDR3 sequence is CASSLSSGSNKLFF. DNA of the CDR3: TGTGCCAGCAGTTTGTCGTCAGGTTCTAACAAACTGTTTTTT.

V gene TRBV6-1 combines with J gene TRBJ2-6; D is possibly TRBD1 (7 bases). CDR3 length equals 18 residues. The germline CDR1 and CDR2 sequences are MNHNS and SASEGT. The V and J ends lost 3 bases and 0 bases respectively, with 15 bases between them. Here the CDR3 reads CASSDRGDLISGANVLTF. The CDR3 nucleotides read TGTGCCAGCAGTGACAGGGGGGACCTCATCTCTGGGGCCAACGTCCTGACTTTC.

V gene TRBV10-1 combines with J gene TRBJ2-2; D is undetermined. The germline V gene has CDR1 WNHNN and CDR2 SYGVQD (reference sequence). V lost 0 bases, J lost 1 base, and 6 bases lay in between. This CDR3 contains 15 residues. CDR3 bases: TGCGCCAGCAGTGAGTCGAATAGGAACACCGGGGAGCTGTTTTTT. Protein: CASSESNRNTGELFF.

This clonotype was found once. This chain links TRBV6-6 with TRBJ2-4; D possibly matches TRBD1 or TRBD2 (5 bases each). Trimming took 6 bases from V and 6 from J, leaving 12 bases between them. The germline V gene encodes CDR1 MNHNY and CDR2 SVGAGI (reference sequence). The CDR3 loop spans 13 amino acids. This chain's CDR3 is CASSGAGRNIQYF. The CDR3 DNA reads TGTGCCAGCAGCGGGGCCGGCAGAAACATTCAGTACTTC.

This clonotype was counted between two and nine times. The chain links TRBV2 to TRBJ2-3; tentative D call: TRBD2 (5 bases). Trimming removed 4 bases from V and 2 bases from J, with 10 bases in between. The CDR3 runs to 14 residues. Germline V gene sequence: CDR1 SNHLY, CDR2 FYNNEI. The CDR3, as DNA: TGTGCCAGCAGTGTATTAGCGTTCACAGATACGCAGTATTTT. Its translation is CASSVLAFTDTQYF.

This clonotype was counted a few times. The rearrangement links TRBV18 to TRBJ2-7; D unclear. This CDR3 region has 12 residues. Germline V gives CDR1 KGHSH, CDR2 LQKENI. Trimming pared 5 bases from V and 3 bases from J, leaving 8 bases between. CDR3 in amino acids: CASSKADYEQYF. As DNA, the CDR3 is TGTGCCAGCTCAAAGGCCGACTACGAGCAGTACTTC.

A few counts support this clonotype. V is TRBV4-3 and J is TRBJ2-3; tentative D call: TRBD2 (6 bases). The V gene's germline CDR1 is LGHNA and CDR2 YSLEER. The CDR3 totals 14 residues. The V gene lost 0 bases and the J gene lost 8 bases, with 12 bases spanning the gap. The CDR3 loop is CASSQDGERATQYF. DNA for the CDR3: TGCGCCAGCAGCCAAGATGGGGAGCGGGCTACGCAGTATTTT.

This sequence joins TRBV6-2 or TRBV6-3 and TRBJ1-1, with D tentatively TRBD1 (5 bases). Germline V gene sequence: CDR1 MNHEY, CDR2 SVGEGT. CDR3 length: 14 amino acids. The V end was cut by 1 base, the J end by 5 bases, with 11 bases between. Written as DNA, the CDR3 is TGTGCCAGCAGTTACTGGGCAGGGAGGACTGAAGCTTTCTTT. It translates to CASSYWAGRTEAFF.

This clonotype was picked up a small number of times. DNA of the CDR3: TGCGCCAGCAGCTTGGGGACAGGGTATGAGCAGTTCTTC. Encoded protein: CASSLGTGYEQFF. The chain is built from TRBV5-1 and TRBJ2-1; 8 bases match TRBD1. Germline loops: CDR1 SGHRS, CDR2 YFSETQ. J was trimmed by 8 bases and V by 0 bases; bases with no gene match: 1. CDR3 size: 13 residues. The variable domain in full, with the rest retrieved from reference TRBV5-1 and TRBJ2-1, is KAGVTQTPRYLIKTRGQQVTLSCSPISGHRSVSWYQQTPGQGLQFLFEYFSETQRNKGNFPGRFSGRQFSNSRSEMNVSTLELGDSALYLCASSLGTGYEQFFGPGTRLTVL.

The V call is TRBV29-1, the J call TRBJ2-5; D uncertain. Germline V gives CDR1 SQVTM, CDR2 ANQGSEA. Trimming removed 3 bases from V and 5 bases from J, with 10 bases in between. The CDR3 extends over 12 amino acids. CDR3 protein: CSVEEKRETQYF. The CDR3 nucleotides read TGCAGCGTTGAGGAGAAGAGGGAGACCCAGTACTTC.

This chain uses TRBV20-1 with TRBJ1-5, with a tentative D call TRBD1 (6 bases). Germline CDR1 and CDR2: DFQATT and SNEGSKA (reference sequence). Trimming shortened V by 5 bases and J by 5 bases, and 16 bases separated the two germline ends. The CDR3 extends over 14 amino acids. The CDR3 loop is CSAYQGRGYQPQHF. CDR3 DNA: TGCAGTGCTTATCAAGGCAGGGGTTATCAGCCCCAGCATTTT.

Only a few counts were recorded for this clonotype. CDR3 sequence: CSARTALNTEAFF. DNA of the CDR3: TGCAGTGCCAGGACAGCTTTGAACACTGAAGCTTTCTTT. The chain couples TRBV20-1 to TRBJ1-1, with D maybe TRBD1 (6 bases). Germline loops: CDR1 DFQATT, CDR2 SNEGSKA (reference sequence). V was clipped by 6 bases and J by 0 bases, with 11 bases between them. The CDR3 has 13 amino acids.

On this clonotype: The junction shows a germline mismatch at one end, possibly a read error. V is TRBV6-2 or TRBV6-3 and J is TRBJ1-1; 9 bases agree with TRBD1. The germline gives CDR1 MNHEY, CDR2 SVGEGT. The length of the CDR3 is 15 residues. The CDR3 sequence is CASRYSRDRVQEAFF. CDR3 bases: TGTGCCAGCAGATACTCCCGGGACAGGGTCCAGGAAGCTTTCTTT.

This clonotype has just a few counts. CDR3 in DNA: TGTGCCAGCACCAGTAGCTCCTACAATGAGCAGTTCTTC. Amino acids: CASTSSSYNEQFF. V and J are TRBV12-3 or TRBV12-4 and TRBJ2-1; D call uncertain. The CDR3 extends over 13 amino acids. The V and J ends lost 7 bases and 0 bases respectively, with 7 bases between them.

This chain connects TRBV6-6 to TRBJ1-2, with unresolved D. Germline V lookup: CDR1 MNHNY, CDR2 SVGAGI (reference sequence). V was pared by 2 bases and J by 5 bases, with 6 bases between. This CDR3 region has 12 residues. Here the CDR3 DNA reads TGTGCCAGCAGTTACGACCGTTATGGCTACACCTTC. This translates into CASSYDRYGYTF.

This clonotype was counted a few times. V usage is TRBV13 and J usage is TRBJ1-6, with TRBD1 identical over 10 bases. Germline V lookup: CDR1 PRHDT, CDR2 FYEKMQ (reference sequence). The V and J ends lost 5 bases and 10 bases, in that order; junction bases with no gene match: 8. The CDR3 loop spans 15 amino acids. The CDR3 is CASSSRDRGVSPLHF. The CDR3 nucleotides read TGTGCCAGCAGCAGCCGGGACAGGGGCGTGTCACCCCTCCACTTT. The full variable domain, with the rest looked up from reference TRBV13 and TRBJ1-6, is AAGVIQSPRHLIKEKRETATLKCYPIPRHDTVYWYQQGPGQDPQFLISFYEKMQSDKGSIPDRFSAQQFSDYHSELNMSSLELGDSALYFCASSSRDRGVSPLHFGNGTRLTVT.

The chain recombines TRBV5-1 with TRBJ2-2; D is possibly TRBD2 (5 bases). The CDR3 consists of 14 residues. Germline-derived CDR1 and CDR2 are SGHRS and YFSETQ. Trimming shortened V by 6 bases and J by 4 bases, and 13 bases separated the two germline ends. CDR3 bases: TGCGCCAGCACCAGGAGGAGTGGCACCGGGGAGCTGTTTTTT. Amino acid sequence: CASTRRSGTGELFF.

This chain uses TRBV11-2 with TRBJ1-1; 7 bases line up with TRBD1. Germline loops: CDR1 SGHAT, CDR2 FQNNGV. V shed 8 bases, J shed 3 bases, and the junction held 9 bases outside the gene matches. This CDR3 is 14 amino acids long. CDR3 coding DNA: TGTGCCAGCGCCCCAAACAGGGGTGACACTGAAGCTTTCTTT. Protein sequence: CASAPNRGDTEAFF.

The rearrangement uses TRBV7-9 and TRBJ1-1; D ambiguous. Trimming took off 5 bases at V and 0 bases at J, with 16 bases between the two ends. The CDR3 has 16 amino acids. Germline-derived CDR1 and CDR2 are SEHNR and FQNEAQ (reference sequence). The CDR3 sequence: CASSQRTLRMNTEAFF. The CDR3 nucleotides are TGTGCCAGCAGCCAAAGGACCCTACGGATGAACACTGAAGCTTTCTTT. Combining the CDR3 with reference TRBV7-9 and TRBJ1-1 gives the whole variable domain DTGVSQNPRHKITKRGQNVTFRCDPISEHNRLYWYRQTLGQGPEFLTYFQNEAQLEKSRLLSDRFSAERPKGSFSTLEIQRTEQGDSAMYLCASSQRTLRMNTEAFFGQGTRLTVV.

This clonotype was picked up a small number of times. The gene calls are TRBV12-5 and TRBJ1-1; 10 bases line up with TRBD1. This CDR3 has 14 residues. Germline V gives CDR1 LGHNT, CDR2 FRNRAP. Trimming at V came to 5 bases and at J to 7 bases, leaving 7 bases not matched to a gene. The CDR3 coding sequence is TGTGCTAGTGGTCCTGGGACAGGGGTCCTTGAAGCTTTCTTT. Residues: CASGPGTGVLEAFF.

The genes are TRBV3-1 and TRBJ1-1; 8 bases map to TRBD1. The trim removed 1 base at V and 6 bases at J, leaving 4 bases unmatched. CDR3 length equals 14 residues. In germline, CDR1 is LGHDT, CDR2 YNNKEL (reference sequence). CDR3 nucleotides: TGTGCCAGCAGCCAAGGACAGGGGCCTGCTGAAGCTTTCTTT. It codes for CASSQGQGPAEAFF. Filled out from reference TRBV3-1 and TRBJ1-1, the complete variable domain reads DTAVSQTPKYLVTQMGNDKSIKCEQNLGHDTMYWYKQDSKKFLKIMFSYNNKELIINETVPNRFSPKSPDKAHLNLHINSLELGDSAVYFCASSQGQGPAEAFFGQGTRLTVV.